Sequencing of this TCR beta chain was carried out in a study of cytomegalovirus exposure and HLA in healthy donors. General study findings and limits: It was reported in a later analysis that an Asian-associated ancestry cluster showed fewer N-insertions than the 666-donor mean. A missense variant in DCLRE1C was later tied to TCR beta V- and J-gene trimming.

Germline values: CDR1 KGHSH, CDR2 LQKENI. The CDR3 is made up of 15 amino acids. V was clipped by 6 bases and J by 7 bases; unmatched bases: 8. Comments on this clone: Antigen specificity is unknown.

The primer mix had 60 Vbeta and 13 Jbeta primers. The assay was immunoSEQ multiplex PCR, and TCRdb's table has in-frame clones only and misses some. The sample lists about 97,000 clones, roughly 85% occurring once. The chain joins TRBV18 to TRBJ1-6, with 8 bases lining up with TRBD1. The source is a man aged 40-49 years in good health and CMV-seronegative. The sample consisted of PBMCs. The CDR3 sequence: CASSSGTGQNSPLHF. CDR3 DNA sequence: TGTGCCAGCTCCTCCGGGACAGGACAAAATTCACCCCTCCACTTT.